The 31 T cell receptor beta chains below come from one sample, sequenced in a study of T cell clones after liver transplantation. TCRdb keeps only in-frame clones here, not all; method: immunoSEQ multiplex PCR. The sample lists tens of thousands of clones, approximately 87% occurring once. This specimen was CD4+ T cells from blood, taken at the 22-month timepoint. These receptors came from a human patient who received a liver transplant. Certain T cells may be donor cells from the graft.

This chain uses TRBV7-2 with TRBJ1-4, with D possibly TRBD1 on 5 matching bases. Germline loops: CDR1 SGHTA, CDR2 FQGNSA. Trimming removed 0 bases from V and 7 bases from J, with 12 bases in between. The CDR3 has 15 residues. CDR3 residues: CASSLAWGRAEKLFF. The CDR3 nucleotides are TGTGCCAGCAGCTTAGCATGGGGGAGGGCTGAAAAACTGTTTTTT.

The chain uses TRBV27 and TRBJ2-7; 8 nucleotides align to TRBD1. The V gene's germline CDR1 is MNHEY and CDR2 SMNVEV (reference sequence). The CDR3 has 15 amino acids. With 0 bases clipped from V and 5 bases from J, the junction kept 6 bases outside the gene matches. CDR3 nucleotide sequence: TGTGCCAGCAGTTTATCTTGGACAGGGACCCACGAGCAGTACTTC. This sequence encodes CASSLSWTGTHEQYF.

J is TRBJ2-7 and V is TRBV5-5; weak D call: TRBD2 (7 bases). The CDR3 contains 15 residues. CDR1 SGHKS and CDR2 YYEKEE come from the germline V gene (reference sequence). Trimming took off 4 bases at V and 5 bases at J, with 19 bases between the two ends. The CDR3 protein is CASSRGGAVLNEQYF. The CDR3 DNA follows: TGTGCCAGCAGCCGTGGGGGGGCCGTTTTAAACGAGCAGTACTTC.

For the CDR3, the DNA is TGTGCCAGCAGCAGGGACACTTACAATGAGCAGTTCTTC. Encoded protein: CASSRDTYNEQFF. J is TRBJ2-1 and V is TRBV7-7; TRBD1 might be the D (6 bases). Germline V gene data show CDR1 as SSHAT and CDR2 as FNYEAQ (reference sequence). There are 13 residues in the CDR3. With 5 bases removed from V and 4 bases from J, the gap between germline ends came to 9 bases.

V usage is TRBV6-5 and J usage is TRBJ1-2; 7 nucleotides line up with TRBD1. This CDR3 region has 12 residues. CDR1 MNHEY and CDR2 SVGAGI come from the germline V gene. With 5 bases clipped from V and 5 bases from J, the junction kept 2 bases outside the gene matches. CDR3 in amino acids: CASSRDRYGYTF. The CDR3 coding sequence is TGTGCCAGCAGTCGGGACAGATATGGCTACACCTTC.

The V and J genes are TRBV28 and TRBJ2-3; D unclear. This CDR3 comprises 13 residues. Germline CDR1 MDHEN, CDR2 SYDVKM. The V end was cut by 6 bases, the J end by 6 bases, with 13 bases between. The CDR3 bases are TGTGCCAGCAGCTGGACCCAAACGGATACGCAGTATTTT. This encodes CASSWTQTDTQYF.

This clone appeared a single time. The rearrangement joins TRBV11-1 to TRBJ2-2, with a tentative D call TRBD1 (6 bases). Per the germline V gene, CDR1 is SGHAT and CDR2 is FQDESV (reference sequence). The CDR3 contains 14 residues. V was clipped by 5 bases and J by 6 bases, with 13 bases between them. This CDR3 is CASSPPRGSGELFF. In DNA, the CDR3 is TGTGCCAGCAGCCCCCCGAGGGGGTCCGGGGAGCTGTTTTTT.

This chain uses TRBV4-1 with TRBJ1-1; 7 nucleotides agree with TRBD1. Per the germline V gene, CDR1 is MGHRA and CDR2 is YSYEKL. Losses at the gene ends were 3 bases for V and 3 bases for J; bases not matched to a gene: 4. The CDR3 spans 14 residues. In DNA, the CDR3 is TGCGCCAGCAGCCACAAAAGGGGGCACACTGAAGCTTTCTTT. This codes for CASSHKRGHTEAFF.

Worth noting for this clone: Other DNA sequences in this sample translate to the same CDR3. V is TRBV18 and J is TRBJ1-5; D gene unclear. This CDR3 spans 14 amino acids. V gave up 3 bases and J gave up 0 bases, with 6 bases separating them. Germline V gene sequence: CDR1 KGHSH, CDR2 LQKENI. CDR3 sequence (DNA): TGTGCCAGCTCACCCGGTCGTAGCAATCAGCCCCAGCATTTT. Translation: CASSPGRSNQPQHF.

V gene TRBV4-1 combines with J gene TRBJ1-3; no firm D call. CDR3 length equals 16 residues. Per germline, CDR1 MGHRA and CDR2 YSYEKL. The V end lost 1 base, the J end lost 0 bases, and 10 bases lay between the germline ends. CDR3 in amino acids: CASSQVKLSSGNTIYF. In DNA form, the CDR3 reads TGCGCCAGCAGCCAAGTCAAACTGAGCTCTGGAAACACCATATATTTT.

This chain uses TRBV18 with TRBJ2-2, with 7 bases matching TRBD1. Germline V gives CDR1 KGHSH, CDR2 LQKENI. The CDR3 is 15 amino acids. The V segment lost 3 bases and the J segment 4 bases; nucleotides outside the gene matches: 5. The CDR3 DNA follows: TGTGCCAGCTCACCGATCAGGGGGAGCACCGGGGAGCTGTTTTTT. Encoded protein: CASSPIRGSTGELFF.

J is TRBJ1-3 and V is TRBV5-1; a possible D gene is TRBD1 (5 bases). Germline V gene data show CDR1 as SGHRS and CDR2 as YFSETQ. The germline V and J ends were trimmed by 5 bases and 6 bases, with 15 bases remaining between them. The CDR3 loop spans 14 amino acids. In nucleotides, the CDR3 is TGCGCCAGCAGTTGGGGGACGCGCGAAAACACCATATATTTT. Amino acid sequence: CASSWGTRENTIYF.

The V call is TRBV9, the J call TRBJ1-4; TRBD1 matches at 9 bases. Germline V CDR1 and CDR2: SGDLS, YYNGEE. This CDR3 contains 15 residues. J was trimmed by 4 bases and V by 1 base; bases with no gene match: 2. The CDR3 protein is CASSVTGGDNEKLFF. CDR3 nucleotide sequence: TGTGCCAGCAGCGTAACAGGGGGCGATAATGAAAAACTGTTTTTT. Variable domain in full (rest from reference TRBV9 and TRBJ1-4): DSGVTQTPKHLITATGQRVTLRCSPRSGDLSVYWYQQSLDQGLQFLIQYYNGEERAKGNILERFSAQQFPDLHSELNLSSLELGDSALYFCASSVTGGDNEKLFFGSGTQLSVL.

V and J are TRBV19 and TRBJ1-5, with TRBD1 identical over 7 bases. From germline, CDR1 is LNHDA and CDR2 SQIVND (reference sequence). The CDR3 loop spans 13 amino acids. J was trimmed by 3 bases and V by 10 bases; bases with no gene match: 6. In nucleotides, the CDR3 is TGTGCCACCAGCGACAGGGCCAATCAGCCCCAGCATTTT. Protein product: CATSDRANQPQHF.

The chain combines TRBV28 with TRBJ2-7; unclear D gene. Between the trimmed V and J ends, which lost 6 bases and 3 bases, there was a span of 12 bases. Germline CDR1 and CDR2: MDHEN and SYDVKM. There are 13 residues in the CDR3. In DNA form, the CDR3 reads TGTGCCAGCAGGCACCCTAACGGCTACGAGCAGTACTTC. Translated: CASRHPNGYEQYF.

The V gene is TRBV4-1, the J gene TRBJ1-5; TRBD1 might be the D (6 bases). The CDR3 runs 16 residues. CDR1 is MGHRA and CDR2 is YSYEKL in the germline V gene. Deletions cut 4 bases from V and 2 bases from J, with 15 bases between. CDR3 region: CASSPPDRMGNQPQHF. The CDR3 nucleotides are TGCGCCAGCAGCCCCCCCGACAGGATGGGCAATCAGCCCCAGCATTTT.

This rearrangement joins TRBV5-1 to TRBJ2-7; possibly TRBD1 for D (5 bases). The CDR3 runs 15 residues. From germline, CDR1 is SGHRS and CDR2 YFSETQ. V lost 1 base and J lost 3, with 14 bases in between. This CDR3 reads CASSLQGLSGYEQYF. The CDR3 DNA is TGCGCCAGCAGCTTGCAGGGCCTGTCGGGCTACGAGCAGTACTTC.

The chain joins TRBV6-5 to TRBJ2-7; the match to TRBD2 covers 7 bases. CDR1 is MNHEY and CDR2 is SVGAGI in the germline V gene. The CDR3 loop spans 13 amino acids. Losses at the gene ends were 5 bases for V and 0 bases for J; bases not matched to a gene: 1. This CDR3 is CASSSGDSYEQYF. The CDR3 region has the DNA TGTGCCAGCAGTAGCGGGGACTCCTACGAGCAGTACTTC.

The rearrangement joins TRBV4-2 to TRBJ2-7; D perhaps matches TRBD2 (5 bases). The CDR3 contains 15 residues. The V end was cut by 0 bases, the J end by 3 bases, with 12 bases between. Looked up from germline, CDR1 is LGHNA and CDR2 is YNFKEQ. The CDR3 DNA reads TGTGCCAGCAGCCAAGATCTTGGGAGAATCTACGAGCAGTACTTC. Amino acid sequence: CASSQDLGRIYEQYF.

The chain has TRBV2 and TRBJ2-1; weak D call: TRBD2 (5 bases). Germline V gene lookup returns CDR1 SNHLY and CDR2 FYNNEI. The CDR3 length is 14 residues. Between the trimmed V and J ends, which lost 0 bases and 8 bases, there was a span of 11 bases. CDR3: CASSEARGGHEQFF. DNA of the CDR3: TGTGCCAGCAGTGAAGCGAGAGGAGGCCATGAGCAGTTCTTC.

This chain connects TRBV5-5 to TRBJ1-5; 8 nucleotides align to TRBD1. CDR1 is SGHKS and CDR2 is YYEKEE in the germline V gene (reference sequence). J was trimmed by 6 bases and V by 3 bases; bases with no gene match: 11. The CDR3 totals 16 residues. Here the CDR3 reads CASSSQTGAEGQPQHF. The CDR3, as DNA: TGTGCCAGCAGCTCCCAGACAGGGGCGGAGGGTCAGCCCCAGCATTTT.

The chain joins TRBV6-6 to TRBJ1-3; no definite D call. The germline gives CDR1 MNHNY, CDR2 SVGAGI (reference sequence). Trimming left V 6 bases short and J 4 bases short, with 13 bases between. The CDR3 spans 14 residues. The CDR3 sequence is CASSYESRGNTIYF. As DNA, the CDR3 is TGTGCCAGCAGCTACGAGTCGAGGGGAAACACCATATATTTT.

V and J are TRBV7-2 and TRBJ2-3; the D gene could be TRBD1 or TRBD2 (5 bases each). V was pared by 4 bases and J by 1 base, with 15 bases between. Germline assignment: CDR1 SGHTA and CDR2 FQGNSA. The CDR3 loop spans 16 amino acids. The CDR3 region has the DNA TGTGCCAGCAGCTACCTGTCTGGGGGACGCACAGATACGCAGTATTTT. Amino acid sequence: CASSYLSGGRTDTQYF.

A single count supports this clone. The chain joins TRBV5-1 to TRBJ2-7; D is unresolved. CDR3 length: 14 amino acids. CDR1 and CDR2 from the germline V gene are SGHRS and YFSETQ. With 0 bases removed from V and 0 bases from J, the gap between germline ends came to 7 bases. The CDR3 DNA reads TGCGCCAGCAGCTTGGTCCCCAGCTCCTACGAGCAGTACTTC. Translating it yields CASSLVPSSYEQYF.

The J gene is TRBJ2-1, the V gene TRBV19; maybe TRBD1 (6 bases). Trimming removed 3 bases from V and 5 bases from J, with 14 bases in between. There are 15 residues in the CDR3. Germline V gene sequence: CDR1 LNHDA, CDR2 SQIVND (reference sequence). The DNA of the CDR3 is TGTGCCAGTAGTATTGGGGTGGGGGCCCACAATGAGCAGTTCTTC. Residues: CASSIGVGAHNEQFF.

This clone was seen a single time. This chain connects TRBV5-4 to TRBJ2-3, with a tentative D call TRBD1 (5 bases). The CDR3 covers 15 residues. Germline CDR1 and CDR2: SGHNT and YYREEE (reference sequence). V was shortened by 2 bases and J by 2 bases, with 12 bases between the two germline ends. CDR3 loop: CASSLSARATDTQYF. The CDR3, as DNA: TGTGCCAGCAGCTTAAGTGCCAGGGCCACAGATACGCAGTATTTT. Complete variable domain (other parts from reference TRBV5-4 and TRBJ2-3): ETGVTQSPTHLIKTRGQQVTLRCSSQSGHNTVSWYQQALGQGPQFIFQYYREEENGRGNFPPRFSGLQFPNYSSELNVNALELDDSALYLCASSLSARATDTQYFGPGTRLTVL.

CDR3 sequence reads: CASSSEGGTQYF. CDR3 coding DNA: TGTGCCAGCAGCTCGGAAGGGGGGACCCAGTACTTC. The chain recombines TRBV7-7 with TRBJ2-5; TRBD1 is a possible D gene (6 bases). CDR3 length: 12 amino acids. Germline V gene lookup returns CDR1 SSHAT and CDR2 FNYEAQ (reference sequence). V was pared by 4 bases and J by 7 bases, with 10 bases between. The whole variable domain, filled in from reference TRBV7-7 and TRBJ2-5, reads GAGVSQSPRYKVTKRGQDVTLRCDPISSHATLYWYQQALGQGPEFLTYFNYEAQPDKSGLPSDRFSAERPEGSISTLTIQRTEQRDSAMYRCASSSEGGTQYFGPGTRLLVL.

The chain has TRBV6-1 and TRBJ1-2; no reliable D call. CDR1 and CDR2 (germline): MNHNS, SASEGT. Trimming cost V 3 bases and J 7 bases, with 9 bases left between them. The CDR3 is 12 amino acids. The CDR3 sequence is CASSDREAGYTF. The CDR3 nucleotides are TGTGCCAGCAGTGATCGGGAGGCTGGCTACACCTTC.

The genes are TRBV5-6 and TRBJ1-2; TRBD1 might be the D (5 bases). This CDR3 contains 15 residues. From germline, CDR1 is SGHDT and CDR2 YYEEEE. Trimming removed 3 bases from V and 4 bases from J, with 16 bases in between. In DNA, the CDR3 is TGTGCCAGCAGCTCACCGGGACTCCTTTCCTATGGCTACACCTTC. Translating it yields CASSSPGLLSYGYTF.

This clone was counted a single time. CDR3 in DNA: TGCGCCAGCTGCACGGGGGGTGGCGGCTCCTACGAGCAGTACTTC. Its protein product is CASCTGGGGSYEQYF. The chain is built from TRBV5-1 and TRBJ2-7; TRBD2 agrees at 7 bases. This CDR3 comprises 15 residues. In germline, CDR1 is SGHRS, CDR2 YFSETQ. With 7 bases clipped from V and 0 bases from J, the junction kept 10 bases outside the gene matches.

The J gene is TRBJ2-4, the V gene TRBV5-6; 7 positions match TRBD1. The ends lost 4 bases at V and 8 bases at J; junction bases unmatched: 6. This CDR3 has 13 amino acids. CDR1 and CDR2 from the germline V gene are SGHDT and YYEEEE. The CDR3 DNA sequence: TGTGCCAGCAGCAACAGGGGTGTGGACATTCAGTACTTC. It yields the protein CASSNRGVDIQYF.